Presented here are 9 T cell receptor beta chains from one specimen sequenced in a study of regulatory T cells in long-lasting Graves disease. Described time point: newly diagnosed GD, antithyroid drugs for less than 3 months. Making the TCR library involved RNA that had been extracted from PBMCs. Arm-PCR of CDR3 regions with iRepertoire HTBI primers generated TCR beta libraries. TCRdb re-called the multiplex PCR reads through MiXCR, storing one row per CDR3 protein. The sample consists of 360,000 or so distinct CDR3 sequences, about 12% of them appearing once. These data were also filed under a second study, of T cells in Graves' hyperthyroidism and ophthalmopathy.

The specimen comprised peripheral blood mononuclear cells (PBMCs), sampled at new diagnosis, from a patient treated with antithyroid drugs. The receptors were gathered from a woman aged 18 to 35 with Graves disease.

This clonotype was detected only a few times. The chain couples TRBV4-3 to TRBJ1-2; 9 bases line up with TRBD1. Germline lookup yields CDR1 LGHNA and CDR2 YSLEER. The CDR3 consists of 15 residues. V was pared by 4 bases and J by 8 bases, with 11 bases of the junction left unmatched. CDR3 coding DNA: TGCGCCAGCAGCCGCGGACAGGGGTCTTCTGGGGGCTACACCTTC. Protein sequence: CASSRGQGSSGGYTF.

This clonotype occurred many times. The chain has TRBV7-8 and TRBJ2-3; D gene ambiguous. This CDR3 region has 15 residues. Trimming pared 5 bases from V and 0 bases from J, leaving 12 bases between. The germline CDR1 and CDR2 sequences are SGHVS and FQNEAQ. The CDR3 region is CASSPYQLSTDTQYF. As DNA, the CDR3 is TGTGCCAGCAGCCCTTATCAGCTTAGCACAGATACGCAGTATTTT.

This chain links TRBV6-2 or TRBV6-3 with TRBJ1-1, with D perhaps TRBD1 (5 bases). Germline CDR1 MNHEY, CDR2 SVGEGT. V was clipped by 5 bases and J by 5 bases, with 9 bases between them. The CDR3 covers 12 residues. The CDR3 loop reads CASSDPGTEAFF. The CDR3 DNA follows: TGTGCCAGCAGTGATCCAGGGACTGAAGCTTTCTTT.

The J gene is TRBJ2-5, the V gene TRBV20-1; maybe TRBD2 (5 bases). CDR1 DFQATT and CDR2 SNEGSKA come from the germline V gene (reference sequence). The CDR3 sequence is 15 residues long. The CDR3 protein is CSGADPKPTEETQYF. The CDR3 coding sequence is TGCAGCGGAGCGGATCCTAAGCCAACCGAAGAGACCCAGTACTTC.

This clonotype was seen more than once but under ten times. The chain recombines TRBV2 with TRBJ2-7; no clear D gene. CDR1 SNHLY and CDR2 FYNNEI come from the germline V gene. V lost 1 base, J lost 9 bases, and 10 bases lay in between. This CDR3 contains 12 residues. CDR3 coding DNA: TGTGCCAGCAGTGAAGACAGCGTGCGGCAGTACGTC. Translating it yields CASSEDSVRQYV.

This clonotype was counted at least ten times. The rearrangement uses TRBV7-2 and TRBJ1-5, with D tentatively TRBD1 (6 bases). Germline CDR1 and CDR2: SGHTA and FQGNSA. This CDR3 is 14 amino acids long. V was cut by 2 bases and J by 7 bases, with 12 bases left in between. As DNA, the CDR3 is TGTGCCAGCAGCTTACAACAGGGAGGCCAGCCCCAGCATTTT. Translated: CASSLQQGGQPQHF.

The V gene is TRBV27, the J gene TRBJ2-7, with 13 bases that match TRBD2. J gave up 1 base and V 9 bases, and 9 bases lay outside the gene matches. The CDR3 contains 16 residues. Per germline, CDR1 MNHEY and CDR2 SMNVEV (reference sequence). CDR3 amino acids: CASKRSGLAGSYEQYF. For the CDR3, the DNA is TGTGCCAGTAAAAGGTCGGGACTAGCGGGATCCTACGAGCAGTACTTC.

This clonotype has at least ten counts. The chain employs TRBV12-5 and TRBJ1-1, with D unclear. CDR1 LGHNT and CDR2 FRNRAP come from the germline V gene. The CDR3 totals 12 residues. V lost 5 bases and J lost 8, with 12 bases in between. CDR3 DNA sequence: TGTGCTAGTGGTCCTTTAATTCTGGAAGCTTTCTTT. Its protein product is CASGPLILEAFF.

This clonotype was seen ten or more times. The chain combines TRBV6-1 with TRBJ2-5; 12 bases map to TRBD2. In germline, CDR1 is MNHNS, CDR2 SASEGT. This CDR3 has 16 residues. V lost 6 bases, J lost 5 bases, and 10 bases stayed unmatched. CDR3 protein: CASRPRLAGERETQYF. DNA for the CDR3: TGTGCCAGCAGACCTCGACTAGCGGGGGAGAGGGAGACCCAGTACTTC.